These T cell receptor beta chains were read from a single sample in a study of T cell repertoires in cytomegalovirus infection. The antigens these receptors bind are not known. TCRdb processed the reads anew with MiXCR; each CDR3 protein has one entry. This table has approximately 100,000 distinct CDR3 sequences, around 30% appearing once. The sequencing here drew on CD8+ T cells from cultured PBMCs, taken from culture after CMV antigen stimulation. The origin of the receptors is a human donor in good health (CMV status not recorded). Some clones in this sample may be carry-over from other donors' samples. Each CDR3 is given with its conserved first and last residue. D genes are given only for firm matches. Only some rows state a clone size, as once, few, many or a class for expanded clones.

>TRBJ1-1|TRBV20-1|.|many
TGCAGTGCGCTGCAAGGCACTGAAGCTTTCTTT
CSALQGTEAFF
>TRBJ2-1|TRBV19|TRBD2|.
TGTGCCAGTAGTATGGGTAGCGGGGGCCCTGGGTTCTTC
CASSMGSGGPGFF
>TRBJ2-2|TRBV7-2|TRBD2|many
TGTGCCAGCAGCTTAAACGGAGTGAAGCGGGGGGTGAACGGGGAGCTGTTTTTT
CASSLNGVKRGVNGELFF
>TRBJ2-5|TRBV5-4|.|.
TGTGCCAGCAGCTGGGGCCCGAGAGAGACCCAGTACTTC
CASSWGPRETQYF
>TRBJ1-1|TRBV28|.|few
TGTGCCACCGGACTGAATGGAGCTTTCTTT
CATGLNGAFF
>TRBJ2-1|TRBV7-6|TRBD2|few
TGTGCCAGCAGCTTGACTAGCGGGGGGAACAATGAGCAGTTCTTC
CASSLTSGGNNEQFF
>TRBJ1-2|TRBV19|.|.
TGTGCCAGTAGTATAGATGGATTGGCAAACTATGGCTACACCTTC
CASSIDGLANYGYTF
>TRBJ1-3|TRBV12-3/TRBV12-4|.|few
TGTGCCAGCAGTTATTCAGATCCTGGAAACACCATATATTTT
CASSYSDPGNTIYF
>TRBJ2-7|TRBV4-1|TRBD1|few
TGCGCCAGCAGCCTGGGACAGGGAGGCGACGAGCAGTACTTC
CASSLGQGGDEQYF
>TRBJ2-2|TRBV12-3/TRBV12-4|.|.
TGTGCCAGCAGCTTAGGCGGATCGAACACCGGGGAGCTGTTTTTT
CASSLGGSNTGELFF
>TRBJ1-1|TRBV28|TRBD1|many
TGTGCCAGCAGCGACAGGGATGAAGCTTTCTTT
CASSDRDEAFF
>TRBJ2-5|TRBV28|.|.
TGTGCCAGCAGCTGGGGCCCTGGGAAGGACAACCAAGAGACCCAGTACTTC
CASSWGPGKDNQETQYF
>TRBJ2-7|TRBV20-1|.|many
TGCAGTGCTAGAGAACAGGGGGGGTACGGCTACGAGCAGTACTTC
CSAREQGGYGYEQYF
>TRBJ2-1|TRBV6-6|.|.
TGTGCCAGCAGCCCTACTCTCAGGCCTATGCTTAACAATGAGCAGTTCTTC
CASSPTLRPMLNNEQFF
>TRBJ1-3|TRBV7-6|.|.
TGTGCCAGCGGGCGCTCTGGAAACACCATATATTTT
CASGRSGNTIYF
>TRBJ2-1|TRBV12-3/TRBV12-4|.|.
TGTGCCAGCAGCTTAACCCCCAATGAGCAGTTCTTC
CASSLTPNEQFF
>TRBJ1-1|TRBV12-3/TRBV12-4|.|many
TGTGCCAGCAGCAACGTACGACAGCTTTTGAACACTGAAGCTTTCTTT
CASSNVRQLLNTEAFF
>TRBJ2-7|TRBV4-1|TRBD1|few
TGCGCCAGCAGCCAAGCCGGGACAGGGTTTAACTACGAGCAGTACTTC
CASSQAGTGFNYEQYF
>TRBJ1-1|TRBV19|TRBD1|many
TGTGCCAGTAGTATAGGGACAGGGATGAACACTGAAGCTTTCTTT
CASSIGTGMNTEAFF
>TRBJ2-2|TRBV10-3|.|.
TGTGCCATCAGTGAGTCTTCGGGTAGTATTATTCGCGACACCGGGGAGCTGTTTTTT
CAISESSGSIIRDTGELFF
>TRBJ2-1|TRBV7-2|TRBD2|many
TGTGCCAGCAGCTTTATGACTAGCGGGAATGAGCAGTTCTTC
CASSFMTSGNEQFF
>TRBJ2-2|TRBV27|TRBD1|few
TGTGCCAGCAGTTTAACAGGGGGCGCTTACGGGGAGCTGTTTTTT
CASSLTGGAYGELFF
>TRBJ1-2|TRBV5-6|TRBD1|many
TGTGCCAGCAGCTACCGACAGGGGGGTCGAGTGGACTATGGCTACACCTTC
CASSYRQGGRVDYGYTF